These 9 T cell receptor beta chains share one sample of origin, sequenced in a study of blood T cell repertoires in COVID-19. Clones were sequenced by immunoSEQ multiplex PCR, and TCRdb holds only the in-frame ones, with some missing. The table lists approximately 210,000 clones, approximately 80% of them singletons. Sequenced material: PBMCs or T cells enriched from blood (not recorded which). Receptors were obtained from a man aged 30-40 years with acute COVID-19.

The chain is built from TRBV7-2 and TRBJ1-6; no clear D. The CDR3 contains 17 residues. Trimming shortened V by 2 bases and J by 0 bases, and 11 bases separated the two germline ends. Per the germline V gene, CDR1 is SGHTA and CDR2 is FQGNSA. The CDR3 reads CASSLSGRSSYNSPLHF. For the CDR3, the DNA is TGTGCCAGCAGCTTAAGCGGCAGAAGCTCCTATAATTCACCCCTCCACTTT.

CDR3 DNA sequence: TGTGCCAGCTCACCAGGGACAGCTAACAATCAGCCCCAGCATTTT. This encodes CASSPGTANNQPQHF. The chain combines TRBV18 with TRBJ1-5; 7 bases match TRBD1. Unmatched junction bases numbered 4, after V lost 2 bases and J lost 3 bases. CDR1 is KGHSH, CDR2 LQKENI, per germline. CDR3 length equals 15 residues. Full variable domain (outside the CDR3, taken from reference TRBV18 and TRBJ1-5): NAGVMQNPRHLVRRRGQEARLRCSPMKGHSHVYWYRQLPEEGLKFMVYLQKENIIDESGMPKERFSAEFPKEGPSILRIQQVVRGDSAAYFCASSPGTANNQPQHFGDGTRLSIL.

J is TRBJ1-2 and V is TRBV28; 7 positions match TRBD1. Germline lookup yields CDR1 MDHEN and CDR2 SYDVKM. After removal of 3 bases from V and 8 bases from J, the junction contained 6 bases not matched to a gene. The CDR3 extends over 13 amino acids. CDR3 nucleotides: TGTGCCAGCAGTTTTACGAGGGGGCTGGGCTACACCTTC. Residues: CASSFTRGLGYTF.

This clone is a singleton in its sample. The J gene is TRBJ2-7, the V gene TRBV5-4; 9 nucleotides line up with TRBD1. The V gene end was trimmed by 0 bases and the J gene end by 7 bases; junction bases not matched to a gene: 8. CDR1 is SGHNT, CDR2 YYREEE, per germline (reference sequence). The CDR3 covers 15 residues. The CDR3 sequence is CASSLGPGTGQEQYF. CDR3 nucleotides: TGTGCCAGCAGCTTGGGTCCCGGGACAGGGCAGGAGCAGTACTTC.

The CDR3 DNA sequence: TGTGCCAGCAGCCAAGATTTACTCTTCGGGGATACGCAGTATTTT. It yields the protein CASSQDLLFGDTQYF. The chain is built from TRBV4-2 and TRBJ2-3; D not certain. CDR1 LGHNA and CDR2 YNFKEQ come from the germline V gene. V was pared by 0 bases and J by 6 bases, with 13 bases between. CDR3 size: 15 residues.

The chain combines TRBV28 with TRBJ1-2; 9 bases fit TRBD1. J was trimmed by 1 base and V by 4 bases; bases with no gene match: 10. CDR3 size: 17 residues. Germline loops: CDR1 MDHEN, CDR2 SYDVKM. The CDR3 DNA reads as TGTGCCAGCAGTTCCCAGCTTGTGACAGGGGGTAACTATGGCTACACCTTC. It yields the protein CASSSQLVTGGNYGYTF.

This clone has a handful of counts. Other DNA sequences in the sample encode the same CDR3. V usage is TRBV19 and J usage is TRBJ1-2; possibly TRBD1 for D (5 bases). V was cut by 3 bases and J by 5 bases, with 10 bases left in between. CDR1 LNHDA and CDR2 SQIVND come from the germline V gene (reference sequence). The CDR3 runs 13 residues. DNA of the CDR3: TGTGCCAGTAGTATTTCAGGGATATATGGCTACACCTTC. Its protein is CASSISGIYGYTF.

The rearrangement joins TRBV19 to TRBJ1-2; maybe TRBD1 (5 bases). Looked up from germline, CDR1 is LNHDA and CDR2 is SQIVND (reference sequence). V dropped 3 bases and J dropped 5 bases, with 10 bases sitting between them. This CDR3 spans 13 amino acids. The DNA of the CDR3 is TGTGCCAGTAGTATTGGCGGGGGTTATGGCTACACCTTC. It yields the protein CASSIGGGYGYTF.

The chain carries TRBV12-2 and TRBJ2-3; the table names TRBD2, a call not compared with the DNA. TRBV12-2 corresponds to a pseudogene. The CDR3 contains 21 residues. CDR3 sequence (DNA): TGTGCAAGTCGCTTAGGATGGCTAAGCGGGGGGGCTATCGGGGTTGGAGATACGCAGTATTTT. This translates into CASRLGWLSGGAIGVGDTQYF.